The 6 T cell receptor beta chains below come from one sample, sequenced in a study of CD8+CD57+ T cells in acquired aplastic anemia. Genomic DNA, the template, was used for profiling of the TCR beta VDJ and CDR3. Each CDR3 protein gets one entry after TCRdb re-called the reads with MiXCR. Among hundreds of thousands of distinct CDR3 sequences listed, just under 70% were seen once. The source material was sorted CD4+, CD8+, or CD8+CD57+ T cells (not recorded which) from PBMCs. These receptors came from a human donor in good health, serving as a control.

This chain connects TRBV10-3 to TRBJ1-1; tentative D call: TRBD1 (6 bases). The CDR3 is made up of 12 amino acids. Germline loops: CDR1 ENHRY, CDR2 SYGVKD. V shed 6 bases and J shed 8 bases, with 13 bases lying between them. CDR3 nucleotides: TGTGCCATCAGAGGGGGACGGGCGGAAGCTTTCTTT. Encoded protein: CAIRGGRAEAFF.

In the case of this clonotype: The junction shows a germline mismatch at one end, possibly a read error. V usage is TRBV15 and J usage is TRBJ2-7; D is ambiguous. The CDR3 spans 13 residues. Germline loops: CDR1 LNHNV, CDR2 YYDKDF (reference sequence). CDR3 DNA sequence: TGTGCCACCAGCCGAGATTTAACTTCAGAGCACCACTTT. It codes for CATSRDLTSEHHF.

For this clonotype: At one end, the junction sequence differs from germline, possibly due to a read error. V usage is TRBV5-1 and J usage is TRBJ2-3, with D possibly TRBD1 on 6 matching bases. This CDR3 region has 14 residues. Germline CDR1 is SGHRS and CDR2 is YFSETQ. In nucleotides, the CDR3 is TGTGCCAGCAGCTTAGCGCACAGGGCAGATACGCAGTATTTT. This translates into CASSLAHRADTQYF.

The CDR3 DNA follows: TGCGCCTGGAGCCCTGGGACCCCAGGCTACGAGCAGTACTTC. Amino acids: CAWSPGTPGYEQYF. J is TRBJ2-7 and V is TRBV5-1; perhaps D is TRBD1 or TRBD2 (5 bases each). Germline-derived CDR1 and CDR2 are SGHRS and YFSETQ. The CDR3 contains 14 residues. V lost 10 bases and J 3 bases, leaving 20 bases between the germline ends.

This clonotype has just a few counts. CDR3 loop: CSVEDTNSYEQYF. The CDR3 DNA reads as TGCAGCGTAGAGGACACCAACTCCTACGAGCAGTACTTC. This sequence joins TRBV29-1 and TRBJ2-7, with D possibly being TRBD1 (5 bases). CDR1 and CDR2 from the germline V gene are SQVTM and ANQGSEA. V lost 6 bases and J 0 bases, leaving 12 bases between the germline ends. This CDR3 is 13 amino acids long.

A single count supports this clonotype. Here the CDR3 omits its conserved ending phenylalanine or tryptophan, so a read error is the likely source. The limits of the CDR3 on the DNA are not certain, so only TCRdb's listed CDR3 is given. V is TRBV7-8 and J is TRBJ2-1; TRBD2, the table's D call, lacks a check against the DNA. The CDR3 extends over 13 residues, inclusive of both ends. Germline V CDR1 and CDR2: SGHVS, FQNEAQ. CDR3 protein: CASSLGGGDQPHH.